The present TCR beta chain was sequenced within a study of blood T cell repertoires in COVID-19. Germline values: CDR1 KGHSH, CDR2 LQKENI. The V segment lost 3 bases and the J segment 2 bases; nucleotides outside the gene matches: 2. There are 15 residues in the CDR3. The method was immunoSEQ multiplex PCR; TCRdb's version includes in-frame clones alone and lacks a portion of them. The repertoire holds about 200,000 clones, with approximately 80% as singletons. A remark on this clone: Other DNA sequences of this sample code for an identical CDR3.

The chain combines TRBV18 with TRBJ2-2, with 8 bases lining up with TRBD1. Sequencing was performed on PBMCs or T cells enriched from blood (not recorded which). The clonotype was recovered from a middle-aged man who had recovered from COVID-19. This chain's CDR3 is CASSPDRANTGELFF. In DNA, the CDR3 is TGTGCCAGCTCACCGGACAGGGCTAACACCGGGGAGCTGTTTTTT. The whole variable domain, remainder taken from reference TRBV18 and TRBJ2-2, is NAGVMQNPRHLVRRRGQEARLRCSPMKGHSHVYWYRQLPEEGLKFMVYLQKENIIDESGMPKERFSAEFPKEGPSILRIQQVVRGDSAAYFCASSPDRANTGELFFGEGSRLTVL.